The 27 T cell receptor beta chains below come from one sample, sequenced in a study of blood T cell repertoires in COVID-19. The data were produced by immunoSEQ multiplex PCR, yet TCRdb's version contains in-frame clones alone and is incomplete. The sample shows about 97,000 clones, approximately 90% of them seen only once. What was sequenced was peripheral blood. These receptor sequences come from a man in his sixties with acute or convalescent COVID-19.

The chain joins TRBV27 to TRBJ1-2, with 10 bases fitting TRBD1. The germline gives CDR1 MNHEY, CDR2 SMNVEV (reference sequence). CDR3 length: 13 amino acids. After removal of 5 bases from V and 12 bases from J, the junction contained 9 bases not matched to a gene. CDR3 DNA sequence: TGTGCCAGCAGTGCCTCACGGGACAGGGGAAACACCTTC. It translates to CASSASRDRGNTF.

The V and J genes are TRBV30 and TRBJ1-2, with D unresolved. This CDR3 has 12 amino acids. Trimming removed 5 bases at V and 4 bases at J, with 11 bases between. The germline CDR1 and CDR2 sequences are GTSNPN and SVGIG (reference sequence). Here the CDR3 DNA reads TGTGCCTGGTACGGGAACCGCTATGGCTACACCTTC. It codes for CAWYGNRYGYTF. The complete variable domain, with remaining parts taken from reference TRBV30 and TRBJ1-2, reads SQTIHQWPATLVQPVGSPLSLECTVEGTSNPNLYWYRQAAGRGLQLLFYSVGIGQISSEVPQNLSASRPQDRQFILSSKKLLLSDSGFYLCAWYGNRYGYTFGSGTRLTVV.

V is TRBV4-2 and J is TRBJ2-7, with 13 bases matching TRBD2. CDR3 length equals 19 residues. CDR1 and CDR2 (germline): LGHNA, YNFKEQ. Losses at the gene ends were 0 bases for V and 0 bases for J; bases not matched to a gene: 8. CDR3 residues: CASSQDWTSGGDSSYEQYF. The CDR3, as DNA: TGTGCCAGCAGCCAAGATTGGACTAGCGGGGGAGATAGCTCCTACGAGCAGTACTTC.

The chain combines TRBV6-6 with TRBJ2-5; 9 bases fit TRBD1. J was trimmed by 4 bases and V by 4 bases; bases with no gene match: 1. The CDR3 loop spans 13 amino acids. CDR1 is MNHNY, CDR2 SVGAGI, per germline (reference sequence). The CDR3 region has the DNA TGTGCCAGCAGTTGGACAGGGGCAGAGACCCAGTACTTC. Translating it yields CASSWTGAETQYF.

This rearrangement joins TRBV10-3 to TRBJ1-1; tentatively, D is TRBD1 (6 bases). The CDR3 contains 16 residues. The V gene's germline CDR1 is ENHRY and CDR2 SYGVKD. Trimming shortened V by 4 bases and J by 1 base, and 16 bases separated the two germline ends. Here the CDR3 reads CAISVEAGGANTEAFF. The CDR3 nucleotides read TGTGCCATCAGTGTCGAGGCGGGGGGCGCGAACACTGAAGCTTTCTTT.

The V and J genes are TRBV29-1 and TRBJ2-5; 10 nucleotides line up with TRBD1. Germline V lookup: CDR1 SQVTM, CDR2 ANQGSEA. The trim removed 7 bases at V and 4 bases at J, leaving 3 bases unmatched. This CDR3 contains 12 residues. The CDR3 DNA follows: TGCAGCGCGACAGGGGGCATAGAGACCCAGTACTTC. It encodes CSATGGIETQYF.

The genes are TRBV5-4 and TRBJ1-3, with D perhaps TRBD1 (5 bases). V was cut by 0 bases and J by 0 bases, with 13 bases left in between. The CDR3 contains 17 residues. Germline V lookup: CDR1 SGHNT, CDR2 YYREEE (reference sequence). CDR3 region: CASSLGLGHLSGNTIYF. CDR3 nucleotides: TGTGCCAGCAGCTTGGGTTTGGGGCACCTCTCTGGAAACACCATATATTTT.

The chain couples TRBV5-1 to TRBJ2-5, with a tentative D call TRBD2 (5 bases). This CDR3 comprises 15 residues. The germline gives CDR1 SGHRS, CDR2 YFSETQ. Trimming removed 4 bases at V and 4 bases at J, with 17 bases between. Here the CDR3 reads CASSPGVWAGETQYF. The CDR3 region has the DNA TGCGCCAGCAGCCCGGGTGTCTGGGCGGGAGAGACCCAGTACTTC.

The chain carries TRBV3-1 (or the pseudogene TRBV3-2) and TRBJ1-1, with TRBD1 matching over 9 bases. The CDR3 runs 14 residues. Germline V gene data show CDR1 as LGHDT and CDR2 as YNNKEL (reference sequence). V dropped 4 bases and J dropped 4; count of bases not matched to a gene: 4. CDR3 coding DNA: TGTGCCAGCAGCCCCTTGACAGGGGGCACTGAAGCTTTCTTT. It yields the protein CASSPLTGGTEAFF.

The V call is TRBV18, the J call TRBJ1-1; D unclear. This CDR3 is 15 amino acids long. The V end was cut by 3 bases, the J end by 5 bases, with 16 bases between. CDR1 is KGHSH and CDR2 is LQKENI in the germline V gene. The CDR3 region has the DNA TGTGCCAGCTCACCGTCTAAGCTAGGAACAACTGAAGCTTTCTTT. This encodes CASSPSKLGTTEAFF. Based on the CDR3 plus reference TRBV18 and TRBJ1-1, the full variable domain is NAGVMQNPRHLVRRRGQEARLRCSPMKGHSHVYWYRQLPEEGLKFMVYLQKENIIDESGMPKERFSAEFPKEGPSILRIQQVVRGDSAAYFCASSPSKLGTTEAFFGQGTRLTVV.

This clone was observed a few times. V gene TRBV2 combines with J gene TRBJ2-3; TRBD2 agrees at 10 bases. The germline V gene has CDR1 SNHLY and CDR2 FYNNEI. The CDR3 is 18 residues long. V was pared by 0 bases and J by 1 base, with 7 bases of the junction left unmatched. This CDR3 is CASSEAYFTSGGTDTQYF. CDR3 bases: TGTGCCAGCAGTGAAGCTTACTTTACTAGCGGGGGCACAGATACGCAGTATTTT. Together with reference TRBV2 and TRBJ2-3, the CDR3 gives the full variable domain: EPEVTQTPSHQVTQMGQEVILRCVPISNHLYFYWYRQILGQKVEFLVSFYNNEISEKSEIFDDQFSVERPDGSNFTLKIRSTKLEDSAMYFCASSEAYFTSGGTDTQYFGPGTRLTVL.

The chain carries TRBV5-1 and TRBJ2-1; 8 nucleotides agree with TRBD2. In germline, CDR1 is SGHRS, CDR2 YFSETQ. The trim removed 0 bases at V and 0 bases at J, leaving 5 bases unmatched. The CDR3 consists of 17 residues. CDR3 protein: CASSLVERGTSYNEQFF. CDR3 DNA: TGCGCCAGCAGCTTGGTTGAGCGGGGGACCTCCTACAATGAGCAGTTCTTC.

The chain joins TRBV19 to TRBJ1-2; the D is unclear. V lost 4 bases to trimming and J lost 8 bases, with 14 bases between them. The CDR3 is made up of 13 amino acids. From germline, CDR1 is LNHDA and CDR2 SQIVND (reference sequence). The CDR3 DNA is TGTGCCAGTAGTACAGGTGGCAGATCCGGCTACACCTTC. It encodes CASSTGGRSGYTF.

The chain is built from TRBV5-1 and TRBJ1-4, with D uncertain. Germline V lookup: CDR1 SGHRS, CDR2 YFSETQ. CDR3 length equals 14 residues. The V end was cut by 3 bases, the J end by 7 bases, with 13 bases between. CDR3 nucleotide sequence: TGCGCCAGCAGCTCGGCGGGTCCGGGTGAAAAACTGTTTTTT. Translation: CASSSAGPGEKLFF. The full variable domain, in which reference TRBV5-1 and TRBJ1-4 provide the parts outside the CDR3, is KAGVTQTPRYLIKTRGQQVTLSCSPISGHRSVSWYQQTPGQGLQFLFEYFSETQRNKGNFPGRFSGRQFSNSRSEMNVSTLELGDSALYLCASSSAGPGEKLFFGSGTQLSVL.

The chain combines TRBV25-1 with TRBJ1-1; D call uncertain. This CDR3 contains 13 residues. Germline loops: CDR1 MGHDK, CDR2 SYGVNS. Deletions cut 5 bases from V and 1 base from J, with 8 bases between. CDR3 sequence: CASSLERNTEAFF. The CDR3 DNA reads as TGTGCCAGCAGTTTGGAGAGGAACACTGAAGCTTTCTTT. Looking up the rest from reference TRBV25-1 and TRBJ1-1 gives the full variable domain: EADIYQTPRYLVIGTGKKITLECSQTMGHDKMYWYQQDPGMELHLIHYSYGVNSTEKGDLSSESTVSRIRTEHFPLTLESARPSHTSQYLCASSLERNTEAFFGQGTRLTVV.

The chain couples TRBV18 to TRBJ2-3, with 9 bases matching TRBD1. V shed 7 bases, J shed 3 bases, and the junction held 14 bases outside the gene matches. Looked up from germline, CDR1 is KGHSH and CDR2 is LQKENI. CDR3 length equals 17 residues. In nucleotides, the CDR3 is TGTGCCAGCTTCACCAAACAAGGGACAGGGAAGACAGATACGCAGTATTTT. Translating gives CASFTKQGTGKTDTQYF.

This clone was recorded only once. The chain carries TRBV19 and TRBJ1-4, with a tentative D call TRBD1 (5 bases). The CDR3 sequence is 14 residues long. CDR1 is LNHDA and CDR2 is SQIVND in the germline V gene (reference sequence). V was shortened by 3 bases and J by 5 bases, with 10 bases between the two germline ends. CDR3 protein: CASSMVTENEKLFF. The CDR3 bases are TGTGCCAGTAGTATGGTGACAGAGAATGAAAAACTGTTTTTT.

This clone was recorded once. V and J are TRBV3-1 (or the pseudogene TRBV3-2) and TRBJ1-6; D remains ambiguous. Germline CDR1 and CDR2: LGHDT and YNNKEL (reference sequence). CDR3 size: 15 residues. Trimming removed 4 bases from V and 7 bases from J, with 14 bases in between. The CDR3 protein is CASSPSTRENSPLHF. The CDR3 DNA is TGTGCCAGCAGCCCGAGCACGCGAGAGAATTCACCCCTCCACTTT.

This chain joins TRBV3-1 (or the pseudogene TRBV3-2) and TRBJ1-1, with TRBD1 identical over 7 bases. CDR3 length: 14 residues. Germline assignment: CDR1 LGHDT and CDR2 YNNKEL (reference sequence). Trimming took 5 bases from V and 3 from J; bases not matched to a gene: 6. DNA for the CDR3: TGTGCCAGCAGCTCCCTCCAGGGGGACACTGAAGCTTTCTTT. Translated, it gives CASSSLQGDTEAFF.

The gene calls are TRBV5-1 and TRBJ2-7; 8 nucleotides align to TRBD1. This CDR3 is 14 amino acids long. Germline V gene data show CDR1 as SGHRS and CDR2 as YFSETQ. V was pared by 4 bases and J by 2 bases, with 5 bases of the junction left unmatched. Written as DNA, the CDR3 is TGCGCCAGCAGCCCCGACAGGGGTCCCTACGAGCAGTACGTC. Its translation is CASSPDRGPYEQYV.

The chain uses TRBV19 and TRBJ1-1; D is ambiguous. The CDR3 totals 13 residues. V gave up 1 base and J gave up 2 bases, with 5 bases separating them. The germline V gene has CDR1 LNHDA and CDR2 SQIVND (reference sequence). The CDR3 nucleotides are TGTGCCAGTAGTATAGTAGTAAACACTGAAGCTTTCTTT. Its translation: CASSIVVNTEAFF.

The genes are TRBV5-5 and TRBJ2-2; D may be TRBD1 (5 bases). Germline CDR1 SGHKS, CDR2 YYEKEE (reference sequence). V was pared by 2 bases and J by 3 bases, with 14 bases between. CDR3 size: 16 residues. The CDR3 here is CASSFRQTRDTGELFF. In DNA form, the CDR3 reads TGTGCCAGCAGCTTTAGACAGACAAGGGACACCGGGGAGCTGTTTTTT.

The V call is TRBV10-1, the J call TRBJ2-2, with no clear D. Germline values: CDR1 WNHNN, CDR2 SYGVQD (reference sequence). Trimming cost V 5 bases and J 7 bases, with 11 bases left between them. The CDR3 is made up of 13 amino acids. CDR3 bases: TGCGCCAGCAGTCTTGCTACTTTCGGGGAGCTGTTTTTT. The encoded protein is CASSLATFGELFF.

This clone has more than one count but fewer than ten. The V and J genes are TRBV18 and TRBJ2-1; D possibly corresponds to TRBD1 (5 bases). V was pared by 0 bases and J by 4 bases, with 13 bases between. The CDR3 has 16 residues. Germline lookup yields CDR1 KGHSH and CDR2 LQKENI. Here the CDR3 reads CASSPPGRLEYNEQFF. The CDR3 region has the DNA TGTGCCAGCTCACCACCGGGGCGGCTGGAATACAATGAGCAGTTCTTC.

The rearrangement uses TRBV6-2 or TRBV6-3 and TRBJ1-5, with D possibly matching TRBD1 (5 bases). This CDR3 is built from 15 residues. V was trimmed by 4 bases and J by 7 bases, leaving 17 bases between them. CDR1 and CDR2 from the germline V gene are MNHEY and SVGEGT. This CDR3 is CASSFDSGREQPQHF. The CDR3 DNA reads TGTGCCAGCAGTTTTGACAGCGGACGGGAGCAGCCCCAGCATTTT.

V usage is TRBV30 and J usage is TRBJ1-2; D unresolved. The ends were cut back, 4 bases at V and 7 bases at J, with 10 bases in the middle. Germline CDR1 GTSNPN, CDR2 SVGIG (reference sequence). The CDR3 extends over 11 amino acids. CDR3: CAWTEGSGYTF. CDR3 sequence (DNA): TGTGCCTGGACGGAGGGATCTGGCTACACCTTC.

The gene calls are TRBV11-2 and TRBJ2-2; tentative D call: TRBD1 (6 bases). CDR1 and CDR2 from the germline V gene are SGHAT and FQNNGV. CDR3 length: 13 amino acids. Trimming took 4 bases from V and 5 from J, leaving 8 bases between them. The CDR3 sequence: CASSSDRTGELFF. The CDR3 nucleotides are TGTGCCAGCAGCTCGGACAGAACCGGGGAGCTGTTTTTT.